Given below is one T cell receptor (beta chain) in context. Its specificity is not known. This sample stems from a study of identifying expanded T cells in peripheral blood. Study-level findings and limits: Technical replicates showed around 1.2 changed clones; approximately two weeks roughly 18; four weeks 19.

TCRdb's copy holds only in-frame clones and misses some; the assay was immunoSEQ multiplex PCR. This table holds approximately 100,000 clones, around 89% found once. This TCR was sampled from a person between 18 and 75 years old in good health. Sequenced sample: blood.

The chain's CDR3 is CASSYTTGPSYEQYF. CDR3 in DNA: TGCGCCAGCAGCTACACGACAGGACCGTCCTACGAGCAGTACTTC. The chain has TRBV5-1 and TRBJ2-7, with TRBD1 as a possible D gene (6 bases). Germline CDR1 reads SGHRS; CDR2 reads YFSETQ. V lost 3 bases and J 1 base, leaving 14 bases between the germline ends. CDR3 length: 15 amino acids.